The 21 T cell receptor beta chains reported below all come from one sample, sequenced in a study of a mutant IDH1 vaccine in newly diagnosed glioma. Time point here: baseline, week 1 (first vaccination visit). Treatment meaning: pre-vaccination baseline after standard-of-care therapy. Method: immunoSEQ multiplex PCR; TCRdb's copy keeps in-frame clones and lacks some. The data show about 70,000 clones, around four fifths seen once. This sample comprised peripheral blood mononuclear cells (PBMCs), obtained from a glioma patient treated with radiotherapy, temozolomide or both. The receptors were sampled from a woman between 18 and 29 years old with glioma. Some clones in this sample may be carry-over from other donors' samples.

The CDR3 DNA reads as TGTGCCAGCAGTACAGGGGCGAATGGCTACACCTTC. Protein: CASSTGANGYTF. The rearrangement joins TRBV6-1 to TRBJ1-2; 7 bases are shared with TRBD1. The length of the CDR3 is 12 residues. CDR1 and CDR2 (germline): MNHNS, SASEGT. The ends lost 5 bases at V and 6 bases at J; junction bases unmatched: 3.

The gene calls are TRBV7-6 and TRBJ1-6; 10 bases line up with TRBD1. The V gene's germline CDR1 is SGHVS and CDR2 FNYEAQ. With V trimmed by 5 bases and J by 10 bases, 11 bases remained unmatched. CDR3 length: 16 residues. DNA for the CDR3: TGTGCCAGCAGCCCGCTTACAGGGGACAGGGGCTCACCCCTCCACTTT. Protein: CASSPLTGDRGSPLHF.

This clone was found a few times. V gene TRBV7-9 combines with J gene TRBJ2-2; the match to TRBD1 covers 9 bases. The CDR3 extends over 14 amino acids. Germline CDR1 is SEHNR and CDR2 is FQNEAQ (reference sequence). J gave up 7 bases and V 5 bases, and 5 bases lay outside the gene matches. CDR3 nucleotide sequence: TGTGCCAGCAGCCTACAGGGGGCCGTCGGGGAGCTGTTTTTT. It yields the protein CASSLQGAVGELFF.

The chain joins TRBV21-1 to TRBJ2-2. TRBV21-1 represents a pseudogene. This CDR3 comprises 15 residues. The CDR3 coding sequence is TGTGCCAGCAGCCCCCCGGCAACGAACACCGGGGAGCTGTTTTTT. It translates to CASSPPATNTGELFF.

The chain uses TRBV27 and TRBJ1-2; 8 bases agree with TRBD1. The CDR3 is made up of 13 amino acids. V lost 5 bases to trimming and J lost 4 bases; unmatched junction nucleotides: 3. Per germline, CDR1 MNHEY and CDR2 SMNVEV (reference sequence). The CDR3 here is CASSPDRVYGYTF. CDR3 in DNA: TGTGCCAGCAGTCCGGACAGGGTCTATGGCTACACCTTC.

This sequence joins TRBV5-6 and TRBJ2-5; no definite D call. The CDR3 contains 16 residues. Trimming pared 4 bases from V and 5 bases from J, leaving 21 bases between. Germline V gene lookup returns CDR1 SGHDT and CDR2 YYEEEE. The CDR3 nucleotides read TGTGCCAGCAGCCCTACCCGAGAGGACCCTCGGGAGACCCAGTACTTC. The encoded protein is CASSPTREDPRETQYF.

CDR3 loop: CASSLVAGRVETQYF. The CDR3, as DNA: TGCGCCAGCAGCTTGGTGGCAGGGAGGGTAGAGACCCAGTACTTC. The J gene is TRBJ2-5, the V gene TRBV5-1, with 7 bases fitting TRBD2. This CDR3 has 15 residues. Germline V gene data show CDR1 as SGHRS and CDR2 as YFSETQ. Trimming at V came to 0 bases and at J to 4 bases, leaving 6 bases not matched to a gene.

V is TRBV11-1 and J is TRBJ2-3; TRBD2 is a possible D gene (6 bases). The V end was cut by 5 bases, the J end by 8 bases, with 23 bases between. This CDR3 comprises 16 residues. The germline CDR1 and CDR2 sequences are SGHAT and FQDESV (reference sequence). The CDR3 region has the DNA TGTGCCAGCAGCCCAATTAGAGCGGGTCTAGATGGTACGCAGTATTTT. Its protein is CASSPIRAGLDGTQYF.

V usage is TRBV19 and J usage is TRBJ2-7; 8 bases match TRBD1. This CDR3 contains 13 residues. The V segment lost 8 bases and the J segment 5 bases; nucleotides outside the gene matches: 8. From germline, CDR1 is LNHDA and CDR2 SQIVND (reference sequence). This CDR3 reads CASAPDRANEQYF. As DNA, the CDR3 is TGTGCCAGTGCCCCGGACAGGGCGAACGAGCAGTACTTC.

This sequence joins TRBV5-4 and TRBJ2-2; TRBD2 aligns across 11 bases. The trim removed 4 bases at V and 7 bases at J, leaving 12 bases unmatched. Per the germline V gene, CDR1 is SGHNT and CDR2 is YYREEE (reference sequence). There are 17 residues in the CDR3. The chain's CDR3 is CASSPATSGDLGGELFF. In DNA, the CDR3 is TGTGCCAGCAGCCCAGCGACTAGCGGGGACCTTGGCGGGGAGCTGTTTTTT.

The V gene is TRBV25-1, the J gene TRBJ1-3, with a weak D call TRBD1 (6 bases). Trimming took 4 bases from V and 4 from J, leaving 17 bases between them. CDR3 length equals 16 residues. The germline gives CDR1 MGHDK, CDR2 SYGVNS. This chain's CDR3 is CASSAFRGAYGNTIYF. CDR3 DNA sequence: TGTGCCAGCAGTGCTTTTAGGGGGGCGTACGGAAACACCATATATTTT.

The chain carries TRBV2 and TRBJ1-2, with 7 bases that match TRBD1. CDR1 and CDR2 from the germline V gene are SNHLY and FYNNEI. The CDR3 has 13 residues. Trimming took 1 base from V and 8 from J; bases not matched to a gene: 4. CDR3 sequence reads: CASSEDRGGGYTF. The CDR3 DNA sequence: TGTGCCAGCAGTGAAGACAGGGGAGGAGGCTACACCTTC.

V and J are TRBV4-2 and TRBJ2-7; the D gene is possibly TRBD1 (5 bases). The CDR3 length is 16 residues. The V end was cut by 3 bases, the J end by 5 bases, with 20 bases between. Germline V gene data show CDR1 as LGHNA and CDR2 as YNFKEQ. The DNA of the CDR3 is TGTGCCAGCAGCCAGCAATGGGGCCAGGCCGACGACGAGCAGTACTTC. Its protein is CASSQQWGQADDEQYF.

The chain links TRBV7-6 to TRBJ2-7; 8 positions match TRBD1. The V gene's germline CDR1 is SGHVS and CDR2 FNYEAQ. The ends lost 5 bases at V and 2 bases at J; junction bases unmatched: 14. The CDR3 runs 17 residues. CDR3 in DNA: TGTGCCAGCAGCCCCGGGACAGGCACTTGGGGAACCTACGAGCAGTACTTC. Translated, it gives CASSPGTGTWGTYEQYF.

The chain is built from TRBV7-8 and TRBJ1-5; D perhaps matches TRBD1 (5 bases). From germline, CDR1 is SGHVS and CDR2 FQNEAQ. The CDR3 has 18 amino acids. Trimming stripped 0 bases from V and 0 bases from J, with 15 bases between. Here the CDR3 DNA reads TGTGCCAGCAGCTTAGCGATCCGGAGGGGCTATAGCAATCAGCCCCAGCATTTT. It is translated as CASSLAIRRGYSNQPQHF.

The chain carries TRBV2 and TRBJ1-1, with TRBD1 identical over 8 bases. Per the germline V gene, CDR1 is SNHLY and CDR2 is FYNNEI. Trimming cost V 10 bases and J 2 bases; bases outside gene matches: 6. The CDR3 is 13 residues long. This chain's CDR3 is CANGDRTNTEAFF. The DNA for the CDR3 is TGTGCCAACGGGGACAGGACAAACACTGAAGCTTTCTTT.

The chain employs TRBV1 and TRBJ2-1. TRBV1 is noted as a pseudogene. The CDR3 extends over 16 amino acids. The CDR3, as DNA: TGCACCAGCAGCCAAGGGGATAAACTAGGGGAAAATGAGCAGTTCTTC. It encodes CTSSQGDKLGENEQFF.

As for this clone: In the same sample, other DNA sequences code for this CDR3. V gene TRBV7-2 combines with J gene TRBJ2-7; tentatively, D is TRBD1 (6 bases). The germline V gene has CDR1 SGHTA and CDR2 FQGNSA. This CDR3 has 13 amino acids. V was pared by 1 base and J by 4 bases, with 8 bases between. This CDR3 reads CASSLGGGYEQYF. As DNA, the CDR3 is TGTGCCAGCAGCTTAGGAGGGGGTTACGAGCAGTACTTC.

This chain uses TRBV6-5 with TRBJ2-2, with D possibly matching TRBD1 (6 bases). The CDR3 runs 13 residues. The V gene's germline CDR1 is MNHEY and CDR2 SVGAGI. The V gene lost 0 bases and the J gene lost 8 bases, with 7 bases spanning the gap. This CDR3 reads CASSYSGTGELFF. CDR3 nucleotide sequence: TGTGCCAGCAGTTACTCGGGGACAGGGGAGCTGTTTTTT.

J is TRBJ2-1 and V is TRBV6-5, with 7 bases aligning to TRBD1. The CDR3 totals 15 residues. V was pared by 6 bases and J by 3 bases, with 8 bases of the junction left unmatched. Germline V gene sequence: CDR1 MNHEY, CDR2 SVGAGI. The CDR3 DNA is TGTGCCAGCAGAAGAGAGGGGGCCGGCTACAATGAGCAGTTCTTC. It translates to CASRREGAGYNEQFF.

The chain employs TRBV14 and TRBJ2-5; TRBD1 matches at 8 bases. The CDR3 contains 15 residues. The V gene end was trimmed by 3 bases and the J gene end by 5 bases; junction bases not matched to a gene: 8. Germline V gene sequence: CDR1 SGHDN, CDR2 FVKESK. The CDR3 DNA is TGTGCCAGCAGCCAGGGGGGACAGGTGATGGAGACCCAGTACTTC. Translation: CASSQGGQVMETQYF.